This T cell receptor (beta chain) originates from a study of blood T cell repertoires in COVID-19. Study-wide background: From the United States, Italy and Spain came samples of acute and convalescent COVID-19. In each case, the material was cDNA or gDNA derived from T cells, B-cell-depleted T cells, or PBMCs.

Methods used by the authors: Quantification of nucleated cells was approximated via reference gene primer amplification. Libraries were prepared by immunoSEQ multiplex PCR; TCRdb keeps only in-frame clonotypes and omits some of them. That table furnishes V, J and clone size, whereas the DNA furnished D and trimming. The table has 80,000 to 90,000 clones, around nine tenths seen once; the top ten hold 5% to 6%. There are 16 residues in the CDR3. V dropped 3 bases and J dropped 4 bases, with 18 bases sitting between them. From germline, CDR1 is MNHEY and CDR2 SMNVEV (reference sequence). This rearrangement joins TRBV27 to TRBJ1-2, with unresolved D. The sequence was collected from a man between 60 and 70 years old with acute or convalescent COVID-19. The sequencing sample was made of peripheral blood. The CDR3 protein is CASSLGSPGEGYGYTF. The CDR3 bases are TGTGCCAGCAGTTTGGGGTCCCCGGGCGAGGGCTATGGCTACACCTTC.